The clone carrying this TCR beta chain showed up just once. This entry belongs to a study of cytomegalovirus exposure and HLA in healthy donors. The V and J ends lost 6 bases and 8 bases, in that order; junction bases with no gene match: 12. The germline V gene has CDR1 MNHEY and CDR2 SMNVEV (reference sequence). The CDR3 has 16 amino acids. TCRdb keeps only in-frame clones here, not all; method: immunoSEQ multiplex PCR. Among 85,000 to 120,000 clones listed, roughly 90% were seen once. The V gene is TRBV27, the J gene TRBJ1-4, with 10 nucleotides matching TRBD1. This TCR came from a woman in her late teens or twenties in good health and CMV-seropositive. The source material was PBMCs. For the CDR3, the DNA is TGTGCCAGCAGCCCACGACAGGGGGCATTATACGAAAAACTGTTTTTT. Protein sequence: CASSPRQGALYEKLFF.